This T cell receptor (beta chain) derives from a study of cytomegalovirus exposure and HLA in healthy donors. Both 60 Vbeta primers and 13 Jbeta primers went into the PCR. Source study methods: Later analysis identified tens of millions of unique TCR beta chains, approximately 10 million shared. The repertoire was sequenced with immunoSEQ multiplex PCR; TCRdb's copy has only in-frame clones and lacks some. For V, J and clone size, that table is used; D and trimming come from the DNA. The sample holds under 140,000 clones, more than 75% seen once. Points on this clone: The antigen remains unidentified.

CDR3 length: 17 amino acids. Trimming stripped 1 base from V and 0 bases from J, with 15 bases between. Germline-derived CDR1 and CDR2 are SGHVS and FQNEAQ. General study findings and limits: The study carried out a later analysis of TCR beta sequences. It associated 15,000 to 20,000 of them with specific HLA alleles at a false discovery rate of 0.05. TCR beta V- and J-gene trimming was later associated with a missense DCLRE1C variant.

The chain links TRBV7-8 to TRBJ1-1, with D possibly TRBD1 on 5 matching bases. The receptor's source is a man in his forties in good health and CMV-seronegative. Sequencing was performed on PBMCs. CDR3 sequence reads: CASSLGQTPSMNTEAFF. In DNA form, the CDR3 reads TGTGCCAGCAGCTTAGGACAGACCCCAAGTATGAACACTGAAGCTTTCTTT.